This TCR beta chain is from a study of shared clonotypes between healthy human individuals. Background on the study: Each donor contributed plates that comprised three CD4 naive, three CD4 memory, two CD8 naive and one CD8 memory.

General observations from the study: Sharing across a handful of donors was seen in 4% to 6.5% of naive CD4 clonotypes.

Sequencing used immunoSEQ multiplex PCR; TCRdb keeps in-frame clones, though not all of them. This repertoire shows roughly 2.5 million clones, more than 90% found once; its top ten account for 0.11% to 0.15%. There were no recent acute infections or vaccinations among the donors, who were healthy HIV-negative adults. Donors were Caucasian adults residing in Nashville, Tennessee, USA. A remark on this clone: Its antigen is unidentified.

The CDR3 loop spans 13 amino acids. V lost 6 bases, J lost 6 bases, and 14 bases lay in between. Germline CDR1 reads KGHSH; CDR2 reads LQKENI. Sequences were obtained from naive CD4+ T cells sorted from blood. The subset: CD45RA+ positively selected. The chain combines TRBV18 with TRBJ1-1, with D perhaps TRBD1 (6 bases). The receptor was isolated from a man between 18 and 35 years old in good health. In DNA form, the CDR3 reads TGTGCCAGCTCCCAAGGACAGTACGCTGAAGCTTTCTTT. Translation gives CASSQGQYAEAFF.